This TCR beta chain was identified in a study of T cells in Graves' hyperthyroidism and ophthalmopathy. Study at large: Pretreatment peripheral blood was obtained at initial diagnosis.

The CDR3 length is 12 residues. CDR1 is MNHNS, CDR2 SASEGT, per germline. Trimming pared 4 bases from V and 4 bases from J, leaving 8 bases between. Using RNA transcripts as the source, TCR beta CDR3 regions were amplified. Primed by the HTBI set, a first-round RT-PCR was run on the TCR CDR3. TCRdb processed the multiplex PCR reads anew with MiXCR; each CDR3 protein has one entry. The repertoire includes around 350,000 distinct CDR3 sequences, under 20% of them detected once, and around 3.4% sits in the top ten. This clonotype was recorded many times. The hyperthyroidism patients had all been newly diagnosed, and their disease duration was under 2 months. Their ages ranged from 18 to 65 years. Clinicians diagnosed patients from clinical symptoms, serum thyroxine and TRAb, thyroid ultrasound and orbital computed tomography.

The chain is built from TRBV6-1 and TRBJ2-7; D uncertain. This TCR was sampled from a woman aged 18-29 years with Graves' hyperthyroidism. The sample comprised blood. The CDR3 protein is CASSGPSYEQYF. The CDR3 DNA reads as TGTGCCAGCAGTGGGCCTAGTTACGAGCAGTACTTC.